Below are 21 T cell receptor beta chains sequenced from a single sample in a study. A single record per CDR3 protein comes from TCRdb applying MiXCR to the 5' RACE reads. The table records some 11,000 distinct CDR3 sequences, under 35% of them present only once. Treg sorting used a CD4+CD25+CD127-/low gate. The sample was Tregs sorted from a lymph node. These receptors were collected from a female donor with breast cancer.

By share of the sample, this clonotype is medium-sized (0.01 to 0.1%). V and J are TRBV6-5 and TRBJ2-1, with 8 bases that match TRBD1. Trimming at V came to 6 bases and at J to 1 base, leaving 5 bases not matched to a gene. This CDR3 contains 15 residues. Germline CDR1 and CDR2: MNHEY and SVGAGI. The CDR3 reads CASSTGTGSYNEQFF. CDR3 DNA sequence: TGTGCCAGCAGCACCGGGACAGGATCCTACAATGAGCAGTTCTTC.

This clonotype is medium-sized in the sample. The chain has TRBV7-6 and TRBJ2-7; 7 positions agree with TRBD1. Germline trimming cut 2 bases from V and 0 bases from J; bases unmatched to any gene: 13. The germline V gene has CDR1 SGHVS and CDR2 FNYEAQ. The CDR3 runs to 18 residues. CDR3 in amino acids: CASSLRDSVYTRSYEQYF. The DNA for the CDR3 is TGTGCCAGCAGCTTAAGGGACAGCGTCTATACTCGCTCCTACGAGCAGTACTTC.

Regarding this clonotype: The CDR3 carries no conserved terminal phenylalanine or tryptophan, so it likely arises from a read error. This chain links TRBV6-1 with TRBJ2-3; D is unclear. Germline V CDR1 and CDR2: MNHNS, SASEGT. Trimming took 7 bases from V and 2 from J, leaving 13 bases between them. The CDR3 has 14 amino acids. As DNA, the CDR3 is TGTGCCAGCAACCCAGAAAGCGTCACAGATACGCAGTATTCT. It encodes CASNPESVTDTQYS.

The V and J genes are TRBV19 and TRBJ1-1; D is possibly TRBD1 (6 bases). The CDR3 has 15 amino acids. V lost 5 bases to trimming and J lost 6 bases, with 19 bases between them. CDR1 is LNHDA and CDR2 is SQIVND in the germline V gene (reference sequence). In nucleotides, the CDR3 is TGTGCCAGTAGTGCCCCACAGGGCTCTGACGCTGAAGCTTTCTTT. As protein: CASSAPQGSDAEAFF.

V usage is TRBV7-8 and J usage is TRBJ2-1; D remains ambiguous. V lost 2 bases to trimming and J lost 15 bases, with 23 bases between them. This CDR3 spans 15 amino acids. Looked up from germline, CDR1 is SGHVS and CDR2 is FQNEAQ. The CDR3, as DNA: TGTGCCAGCAGCTTAAAGGGCCTCTCCTACAATGAGTGGTTCTTC. This gives the protein CASSLKGLSYNEWFF. Full variable domain (missing parts from reference TRBV7-8 and TRBJ2-1): GAGVSQSPRYKVAKRGQDVALRCDPISGHVSLFWYQQALGQGPEFLTYFQNEAQLDKSGLPSDRFFAERPEGSVSTLKIQRTQQEDSAVYLCASSLKGLSYNEWFFGPGTRLTVL.

This clonotype has at least ten counts. This rearrangement joins TRBV6-1 to TRBJ1-1; D ambiguous. Trimming shortened V by 6 bases and J by 4 bases, and 12 bases separated the two germline ends. The germline gives CDR1 MNHNS, CDR2 SASEGT. The CDR3 spans 13 residues. CDR3: CASRNQWPTEAFF. CDR3 sequence (DNA): TGTGCCAGCAGGAACCAGTGGCCCACTGAAGCTTTCTTT.

The table lists this clonotype with many counts. The CDR3 DNA reads TGCAGTGCTACTCCTAGCGCCCCAAATAGCTACGAGCAGTACTTC. This gives the protein CSATPSAPNSYEQYF. V usage is TRBV20-1 and J usage is TRBJ2-7, with D perhaps matching TRBD2 (6 bases). With 4 bases removed from V and 3 bases from J, the gap between germline ends came to 19 bases. This CDR3 is 15 amino acids long. Looked up from germline, CDR1 is DFQATT and CDR2 is SNEGSKA (reference sequence).

This clonotype was seen a handful of times. Lacking the conserved final phenylalanine or tryptophan, this CDR3 likely reflects a read error. The chain carries TRBV20-1 and TRBJ1-1, with D possibly matching TRBD1 (5 bases). From germline, CDR1 is DFQATT and CDR2 SNEGSKA (reference sequence). The CDR3 loop spans 13 amino acids. As DNA, the CDR3 is TGCAGTGCGAGAGAAGGGGCCGGTCCTGAAGCTTTCCTT. Its protein is CSAREGAGPEAFL.

About this clonotype: Germline and junction disagree at one end, which may indicate a read error. The rearrangement uses TRBV27 and TRBJ1-5, with TRBD1 matching 8 bases. This CDR3 spans 14 amino acids. The germline V gene has CDR1 MNHEY and CDR2 SMNVEV (reference sequence). The CDR3 nucleotides are TGTGACAGCAGTCCAGGACAGGGCAATCAGCCCCAACATTTT. As protein: CDSSPGQGNQPQHF.

By share, this clonotype ranks as medium-sized. The gene calls are TRBV4-1 and TRBJ1-5; D is perhaps TRBD1 (6 bases). Germline values: CDR1 MGHRA, CDR2 YSYEKL. V shed 3 bases and J shed 0 bases, with 9 bases lying between them. CDR3 length equals 15 residues. The CDR3 DNA sequence: TGCGCCAGCAGCCATGGACAGAATAGCAATCAGCCCCAGCATTTT. It translates to CASSHGQNSNQPQHF.

This chain links TRBV6-2 or TRBV6-3 with TRBJ2-1; 15 bases map to TRBD2. The CDR3 is 18 amino acids. Losses at the gene ends were 3 bases for V and 2 bases for J; bases not matched to a gene: 5. Germline V gene data show CDR1 as MNHEY and CDR2 as SVGEGT. CDR3 coding DNA: TGTGCCAGCAGTTATGAGGGACTAGCGGGAGGCACCTACAATGAGCAGTTCTTC. Translated: CASSYEGLAGGTYNEQFF.

This clonotype is medium-sized within its sample. This chain links TRBV6-5 with TRBJ2-1, with D possibly TRBD2 on 5 matching bases. Per germline, CDR1 MNHEY and CDR2 SVGAGI. Trimming removed 2 bases from V and 0 bases from J, with 8 bases in between. This CDR3 has 15 residues. CDR3 nucleotide sequence: TGTGCCAGCAGTTACGAGGGAAGCTCCTACAATGAGCAGTTCTTC. Protein: CASSYEGSSYNEQFF.

This chain uses TRBV6-5 with TRBJ2-7; maybe TRBD1 (6 bases). Germline CDR1 MNHEY, CDR2 SVGAGI. Between the trimmed V and J ends, which lost 5 bases and 4 bases, there was a span of 12 bases. The CDR3 sequence is 13 residues long. CDR3 bases: TGTGCCAGCAGTGACGTAGGGGGATACGAGCAGTACTTC. Its protein is CASSDVGGYEQYF.

This clonotype was observed a few times. V and J are TRBV19 and TRBJ1-1, with TRBD1 matching 8 bases. The CDR3 covers 15 residues. Germline V gives CDR1 LNHDA, CDR2 SQIVND (reference sequence). Germline trimming cut 3 bases from V and 5 bases from J; bases unmatched to any gene: 8. The CDR3 coding sequence is TGTGCCAGTAGTATTGTCAGGACAGGGAGGACTGAAGCTTTCTTT. Its translation is CASSIVRTGRTEAFF.

To note about this clonotype: One end of the junction is discordant with germline, which a read error may explain. This chain connects TRBV12-3 or TRBV12-4 to TRBJ1-1; D ambiguous. The CDR3 runs 15 residues. The CDR3 protein is CASSTPDVRNTEAFF. CDR3 bases: TGTGCCAGCAGTACTCCTGACGTCAGGAACACCGAAGCTTTCTTT.

Many counts were recorded for this clonotype. The rearrangement joins TRBV2 to TRBJ2-1; 13 bases fit TRBD2. Trimming took 4 bases from V and 4 from J; bases not matched to a gene: 1. The germline gives CDR1 SNHLY, CDR2 FYNNEI. This CDR3 spans 15 amino acids. For the CDR3, the DNA is TGTGCCAGCAGTGTACTAGCGGGAGGGTACAATGAGCAGTTCTTC. Its translation: CASSVLAGGYNEQFF.

For this clonotype: The junction departs from germline at one end; a sequencing error may be responsible. V usage is TRBV2 and J usage is TRBJ2-1; TRBD2 might be the D (6 bases). CDR1 SNHLY and CDR2 FYNNEI come from the germline V gene. The CDR3 is 15 amino acids. CDR3 amino acids: CASRGRDESYNEQFF. The CDR3 nucleotides read TGTGCCAGCAGAGGGCGGGACGAGAGTTACAATGAGCAGTTCTTT.

This clonotype was recorded many times. The chain employs TRBV12-3 or TRBV12-4 and TRBJ1-2; 9 nucleotides match TRBD1. V shed 6 bases, J shed 2 bases, and the junction held 10 bases outside the gene matches. This CDR3 spans 16 amino acids. The CDR3 bases are TGTGCCAGCAGCGGAGGGGCCGGGACAGGGAACTATGGCTACACCTTC. Translated, it gives CASSGGAGTGNYGYTF.

The table lists this clonotype with many counts. The chain has TRBV7-9 and TRBJ2-1, with D hard to call. The germline CDR1 and CDR2 sequences are SEHNR and FQNEAQ (reference sequence). The CDR3 sequence is 15 residues long. The V end lost 3 bases, the J end lost 4 bases, and 13 bases lay between the germline ends. CDR3 coding DNA: TGTGCCAGCAGCTTTGCGGCTTTCCCTTACAATGAGCAGTTCTTC. The encoded protein is CASSFAAFPYNEQFF.

The table lists this clonotype with a count of one. This sequence joins TRBV12-3 or TRBV12-4 and TRBJ1-5; D is possibly TRBD1 (5 bases). Between the trimmed V and J ends, which lost 6 bases and 4 bases, there was a span of 22 bases. CDR3 length equals 17 residues. Written as DNA, the CDR3 is TGTGCCAGCAGCTCCCCTCAGGGTGTGGCGTGGAATCAGCCCCAGCATTTT. Translation gives CASSSPQGVAWNQPQHF.

This clonotype has only a few counts. The J gene is TRBJ2-3, the V gene TRBV11-1, with 8 bases lining up with TRBD1. Germline CDR1 SGHAT, CDR2 FQDESV (reference sequence). V was clipped by 2 bases and J by 5 bases; unmatched bases: 6. This CDR3 spans 15 amino acids. Here the CDR3 DNA reads TGTGCCAGCAGCTTATGGGACAGGCAGGGAGATACGCAGTATTTT. It yields the protein CASSLWDRQGDTQYF.